A single sample gave rise to the 14 T cell receptor beta chains below, sequenced in a study of cytotoxic CD8 clonotypes in ibrutinib-treated CLL. Profiled with immunoSEQ multiplex PCR; TCRdb holds only in-frame clones, not every one. The sample shows some 130,000 clones, 70% to 90% of them seen only once. The sequencing here drew on PBMCs, taken after 24 months of ibrutinib treatment. The receptor source for this set is a human donor with chronic lymphocytic leukemia.

The chain uses TRBV7-2 and TRBJ2-7; D might be TRBD2 (6 bases). This CDR3 is 14 amino acids long. V shed 4 bases and J shed 5 bases, with 15 bases lying between them. The germline V gene encodes CDR1 SGHTA and CDR2 FQGNSA. This CDR3 is CASSSSGGIDEQYF. The CDR3 DNA sequence: TGTGCCAGCAGCTCATCGGGCGGGATTGACGAGCAGTACTTC. The full variable domain, completed using reference TRBV7-2 and TRBJ2-7, is GAGVSQSPSNKVTEKGKDVELRCDPISGHTALYWYRQSLGQGLEFLIYFQGNSAPDKSGLPSDRFSAERTGGSVSTLTIQRTQQEDSAVYLCASSSSGGIDEQYFGPGTRLTVT.

V usage is TRBV4-3 and J usage is TRBJ2-1; tentative D call: TRBD1 (5 bases). This CDR3 contains 16 residues. Germline V CDR1 and CDR2: LGHNA, YSLEER. V dropped 0 bases and J dropped 10 bases, with 19 bases sitting between them. CDR3: CASSQEQSGQAGEQFF. CDR3 nucleotides: TGCGCCAGCAGCCAAGAACAGTCAGGGCAGGCCGGGGAGCAGTTCTTC.

CDR3: CASSLDRRGRIPDPNYGYTF. Here the CDR3 DNA reads TGTGCCAGCAGCTTAGATCGGAGAGGGCGGATTCCCGACCCTAACTATGGCTACACCTTC. J is TRBJ1-2 and V is TRBV7-8; D uncertain. This CDR3 contains 20 residues. Germline assignment: CDR1 SGHVS and CDR2 FQNEAQ. V was pared by 1 base and J by 0 bases, with 24 bases between.

This clone was counted a few times. The CDR3, as DNA: TGTGCCAGCGCTAATGAGAGGGTGGCTGAAGCTTTCTTT. This translates into CASANERVAEAFF. The rearrangement links TRBV14 to TRBJ1-1; D gene unclear. V lost 8 bases and J 6 bases, leaving 16 bases between the germline ends. This CDR3 has 13 residues. The germline CDR1 and CDR2 sequences are SGHDN and FVKESK.

This chain joins TRBV7-9 and TRBJ2-5; the match to TRBD2 covers 8 bases. The length of the CDR3 is 15 residues. CDR1 and CDR2 (germline): SEHNR, FQNEAQ (reference sequence). Germline trimming cut 6 bases from V and 4 bases from J; bases unmatched to any gene: 10. The CDR3 DNA reads TGTGCCAGCAGTACCGAGGCGGGGGGCCCAGAGACCCAGTACTTC. Protein: CASSTEAGGPETQYF.

The chain uses TRBV7-9 and TRBJ1-2, with D unresolved. V gave up 4 bases and J gave up 7 bases, with 16 bases separating them. CDR1 and CDR2 from the germline V gene are SEHNR and FQNEAQ (reference sequence). The CDR3 runs 14 residues. The CDR3 sequence is CASSSVWGRGGYTF. As DNA, the CDR3 is TGTGCCAGCAGCTCTGTCTGGGGAAGAGGTGGCTACACCTTC.

The gene calls are TRBV5-8 and TRBJ1-5; D call uncertain. CDR1 is SGHTS, CDR2 YDEGEE, per germline. V lost 0 bases and J 3 bases, leaving 4 bases between the germline ends. The CDR3 totals 13 residues. The CDR3 protein is CASSLDVNQPQHF. CDR3 nucleotides: TGTGCCAGCAGCTTGGACGTCAATCAGCCCCAGCATTTT.

This chain connects TRBV9 to TRBJ1-1; D is uncertain. Germline V gene data show CDR1 as SGDLS and CDR2 as YYNGEE. The CDR3 runs to 15 residues. Deletions cut 0 bases from V and 0 bases from J, with 9 bases between. The CDR3 here is CASSVAPAMNTEAFF. In DNA form, the CDR3 reads TGTGCCAGCAGCGTAGCTCCAGCGATGAACACTGAAGCTTTCTTT.

The chain employs TRBV4-1 and TRBJ2-2, with TRBD2 matching over 7 bases. J lost 4 bases, V lost 2 bases, and 4 bases had no gene match. The CDR3 loop spans 15 amino acids. The germline V gene encodes CDR1 MGHRA and CDR2 YSYEKL. Here the CDR3 reads CASSQIGTITGELFF. CDR3 DNA: TGCGCCAGCAGCCAAATCGGGACTATCACCGGGGAGCTGTTTTTT.

This chain connects TRBV5-1 to TRBJ1-4; tentatively, D is TRBD1 (5 bases). The V end lost 5 bases, the J end lost 7 bases, and 18 bases lay between the germline ends. The CDR3 totals 15 residues. Germline CDR1 SGHRS, CDR2 YFSETQ. CDR3 nucleotide sequence: TGCGCCAGCAGGAGGGGAAAGGGGATCGGTGAAAAACTGTTTTTT. Translating it yields CASRRGKGIGEKLFF.

The chain joins TRBV9 to TRBJ1-5, with D possibly matching TRBD1 (5 bases). The CDR3 runs to 13 residues. From germline, CDR1 is SGDLS and CDR2 YYNGEE. Trimming took off 0 bases at V and 9 bases at J, with 10 bases between the two ends. The CDR3 here is CASSVDGDRPQHF. DNA of the CDR3: TGTGCCAGCAGCGTAGACGGGGACCGGCCCCAGCATTTT. Complete variable domain (other parts from reference TRBV9 and TRBJ1-5): DSGVTQTPKHLITATGQRVTLRCSPRSGDLSVYWYQQSLDQGLQFLIQYYNGEERAKGNILERFSAQQFPDLHSELNLSSLELGDSALYFCASSVDGDRPQHFGDGTRLSIL.

The J gene is TRBJ2-7, the V gene TRBV28, with TRBD1 identical over 7 bases. There are 13 residues in the CDR3. Germline V gene data show CDR1 as MDHEN and CDR2 as SYDVKM. Trimming removed 6 bases from V and 4 bases from J; junction bases left unmatched: 6. This CDR3 is CASSPGTEYEQYF. In nucleotides, the CDR3 is TGTGCCAGCAGCCCCGGGACAGAGTACGAGCAGTACTTC.

V and J are TRBV9 and TRBJ2-2; possibly TRBD2 for D (5 bases). V was shortened by 0 bases and J by 0 bases, with 9 bases between the two germline ends. CDR3 length: 16 amino acids. Germline CDR1 and CDR2: SGDLS and YYNGEE. The CDR3 DNA sequence: TGTGCCAGCAGCGTAGCCAGCGGTTCGAACACCGGGGAGCTGTTTTTT. It specifies CASSVASGSNTGELFF.

The chain employs TRBV6-4 and TRBJ2-3; D might be TRBD1 or TRBD2, each matching 6 bases. Trimming cost V 6 bases and J 2 bases, with 15 bases left between them. From germline, CDR1 is MRHNA and CDR2 SNTAGT. The CDR3 spans 15 residues. The CDR3 spells CASSPMGGVTDTQYF. The CDR3, as DNA: TGTGCCAGCAGCCCGATGGGGGGCGTCACAGATACGCAGTATTTT.